The clone carrying this TCR beta chain was recorded many times. Its antigen is currently unknown. Deletions cut 1 base from V and 11 bases from J, with 8 bases between. Per germline, CDR1 SGHVS and CDR2 FQNEAQ. This CDR3 contains 11 residues. The data stem from a study of response to subunit inactivated influenza vaccine. Regarding the study as a whole: Authors suggested that a seasonal influenza vaccination recruits few new T cells each time.

One entry per CDR3 protein results from TCRdb running MiXCR on the RT-PCR reads. The sample carries roughly 700,000 distinct CDR3 sequences, around 14% recorded once. The specimen was PBMCs from blood, collected around two weeks before vaccination. J is TRBJ2-5 and V is TRBV7-8; possibly TRBD1 for D (5 bases). This TCR derives from a man in his forties or fifties who received an inactivated influenza vaccine. CDR3 sequence: CASSLGGAQYF. The CDR3 DNA follows: TGTGCCAGCAGCTTAGGTGGGGCTCAGTACTTC.